The 17 T cell receptor beta chains presented below share a single source sample, sequenced in a study of cytomegalovirus exposure and HLA in healthy donors. The PCR used 60 Vbeta and 13 Jbeta primers. The data were produced by immunoSEQ multiplex PCR, yet TCRdb's version contains in-frame clones alone and is incomplete. The sample records over 110,000 clones, around 78% being singletons. The specimen was PBMCs. The source is a woman under 30 in good health and CMV-seropositive.

In its sample, this clone was seen once. The CDR3 spells CASSESSWTNEKLFF. The CDR3 DNA reads as TGCGCCAGCAGTGAGTCAAGCTGGACTAATGAAAAACTGTTTTTT. The chain has TRBV10-1 and TRBJ1-4, with unresolved D. The V and J ends lost 0 bases and 2 bases respectively, with 7 bases between them. The CDR3 contains 15 residues. Germline V lookup: CDR1 WNHNN, CDR2 SYGVQD (reference sequence).

This rearrangement joins TRBV10-3 to TRBJ1-2; a possible D gene is TRBD1 (5 bases). Germline loops: CDR1 ENHRY, CDR2 SYGVKD. Trimming left V 5 bases short and J 2 bases short, with 9 bases between. The CDR3 has 13 amino acids. The CDR3 nucleotides read TGTGCCATCAGTATAGACAGCAACTATGGCTACACCTTC. This gives the protein CAISIDSNYGYTF.

This chain uses TRBV10-3 with TRBJ2-2, with TRBD2 matching 8 bases. The CDR3 spans 15 residues. Germline CDR1 is ENHRY and CDR2 is SYGVKD. Trimming removed 8 bases from V and 2 bases from J; junction bases left unmatched: 7. CDR3 DNA: TGTGCCATCCGTAGCGGGGACACCAACACCGGGGAGCTGTTTTTT. It yields the protein CAIRSGDTNTGELFF.

CDR3 DNA sequence: TGCGCCAGCAGCTGGCAGACAGGGACTGGCGGGGAGCTGTTTTTT. Translated: CASSWQTGTGGELFF. The J gene is TRBJ2-2, the V gene TRBV5-1; the D gene is possibly TRBD1 (7 bases). From germline, CDR1 is SGHRS and CDR2 YFSETQ. CDR3 length equals 15 residues. Trimming removed 3 bases at V and 7 bases at J, with 16 bases between. The entire variable domain, with the rest obtained from reference TRBV5-1 and TRBJ2-2, is as follows: KAGVTQTPRYLIKTRGQQVTLSCSPISGHRSVSWYQQTPGQGLQFLFEYFSETQRNKGNFPGRFSGRQFSNSRSEMNVSTLELGDSALYLCASSWQTGTGGELFFGEGSRLTVL.

The V and J genes are TRBV5-6 and TRBJ2-6, with D possibly being TRBD1 (6 bases). CDR1 and CDR2 from the germline V gene are SGHDT and YYEEEE. V shed 4 bases and J shed 0 bases, with 17 bases lying between them. The CDR3 sequence is 18 residues long. DNA of the CDR3: TGTGCCAGCAGCGAAGGGGTGTCAGGGGACTCTGGGGCCAACGTCCTGACTTTC. It specifies CASSEGVSGDSGANVLTF. The full variable domain, in which reference TRBV5-6 and TRBJ2-6 provide the parts outside the CDR3, is DAGVTQSPTHLIKTRGQQVTLRCSPKSGHDTVSWYQQALGQGPQFIFQYYEEEERQRGNFPDRFSGHQFPNYSSELNVNALLLGDSALYLCASSEGVSGDSGANVLTFGAGSRLTVL.

This rearrangement joins TRBV15 to TRBJ1-5; 7 bases map to TRBD1. Germline CDR1 reads LNHNV; CDR2 reads YYDKDF (reference sequence). V shed 5 bases, J shed 11 bases, and the junction held 12 bases outside the gene matches. The CDR3 sequence is 14 residues long. In DNA, the CDR3 is TGTGCCACCAGCGGTCCGGAACAGGGGTCGGCCCAGCATTTT. Translating it yields CATSGPEQGSAQHF.

The J gene is TRBJ1-6, the V gene TRBV11-2; D unresolved. Trimming removed 0 bases at V and 10 bases at J, with 19 bases between. Germline V gene data show CDR1 as SGHAT and CDR2 as FQNNGV. The CDR3 spans 17 residues. The CDR3 region is CASSLDITHPPGSPLHF. CDR3 nucleotide sequence: TGTGCCAGCAGCTTAGATATTACACACCCCCCGGGGTCACCCCTCCACTTT.

The rearrangement links TRBV28 to TRBJ1-3; 8 bases match TRBD1. The V segment lost 5 bases and the J segment 4 bases; nucleotides outside the gene matches: 4. Germline V gives CDR1 MDHEN, CDR2 SYDVKM. This CDR3 contains 14 residues. CDR3 DNA: TGTGCCAGCAGTCCGACAGGGGACGGAAACACCATATATTTT. It codes for CASSPTGDGNTIYF.

This clone has just one count. The V gene is TRBV5-1, the J gene TRBJ2-1, with 7 bases that match TRBD1. The CDR3 covers 15 residues. The ends lost 7 bases at V and 9 bases at J; junction bases unmatched: 16. Germline values: CDR1 SGHRS, CDR2 YFSETQ. The CDR3, as DNA: TGCGCCAGCTCGGGACAGATGACCGTTGAGGGTGAGCAGTTCTTC. Protein product: CASSGQMTVEGEQFF.

The V gene is TRBV5-4, the J gene TRBJ2-2, with 9 bases aligning to TRBD1. Germline lookup yields CDR1 SGHNT and CDR2 YYREEE (reference sequence). J gave up 2 bases and V 5 bases, and 7 bases lay outside the gene matches. CDR3 length equals 16 residues. The CDR3 loop reads CASRPPGQGNTGELFF. CDR3 bases: TGTGCCAGCAGGCCCCCGGGACAGGGTAACACCGGGGAGCTGTTTTTT.

The chain carries TRBV7-2 and TRBJ2-1; the D gene is possibly TRBD1 (7 bases). The ends were cut back, 2 bases at V and 9 bases at J, with 11 bases in the middle. The germline V gene has CDR1 SGHTA and CDR2 FQGNSA. The CDR3 length is 13 residues. CDR3 DNA sequence: TGTGCCAGCAGCTTACAGGGGGGAAGTGAGCAGTTCTTC. Translation gives CASSLQGGSEQFF.

The chain carries TRBV29-1 and TRBJ2-3; 13 bases match TRBD2. Germline V gene lookup returns CDR1 SQVTM and CDR2 ANQGSEA. V lost 6 bases and J lost 2; bases outside the gene matches: 11. This CDR3 has 17 amino acids. The CDR3 loop is CSVDGTSGGDITDTQYF. CDR3 coding DNA: TGCAGCGTCGATGGTACTAGCGGGGGGGATATCACAGATACGCAGTATTTT.

There are a few counts of this clone. The genes are TRBV9 and TRBJ2-7, with 11 bases aligning to TRBD1. The CDR3 contains 15 residues. V trimming: 4 bases; J trimming: 3 bases; junction bases outside the gene matches: 6. The germline V gene has CDR1 SGDLS and CDR2 YYNGEE. CDR3: CASSTGTGGLYEQYF. CDR3 bases: TGTGCCAGCAGCACCGGGACAGGGGGACTCTACGAGCAGTACTTC.

The V gene is TRBV6-1, the J gene TRBJ1-1, with 8 positions matching TRBD1. This CDR3 contains 14 residues. From germline, CDR1 is MNHNS and CDR2 SASEGT. V trimming: 5 bases; J trimming: 4 bases; junction bases outside the gene matches: 6. CDR3 DNA: TGTGCCAGCAGTAACTCAGGGGGCGGCACTGAAGCTTTCTTT. Its protein is CASSNSGGGTEAFF.

The chain combines TRBV6-6 with TRBJ2-2; possibly TRBD2 for D (5 bases). V was clipped by 6 bases and J by 7 bases, with 15 bases between them. There are 14 residues in the CDR3. The germline V gene has CDR1 MNHNY and CDR2 SVGAGI (reference sequence). The CDR3 sequence is CASSAAGFNGELFF. CDR3 in DNA: TGTGCCAGCAGCGCGGCGGGTTTTAACGGGGAGCTGTTTTTT.

The chain recombines TRBV6-5 with TRBJ2-1, with 8 positions matching TRBD2. The CDR3 is made up of 14 amino acids. Germline V lookup: CDR1 MNHEY, CDR2 SVGAGI. V lost 5 bases to trimming and J lost 9 bases; unmatched junction nucleotides: 9. The CDR3 protein is CASSGRGGYGEQFF. Here the CDR3 DNA reads TGTGCCAGCAGTGGCCGGGGGGGTTACGGTGAGCAGTTCTTC.

The sample holds one count of this clone. This chain uses TRBV6-5 with TRBJ2-7, with D possibly being TRBD1 (5 bases). Per germline, CDR1 MNHEY and CDR2 SVGAGI. Trimming took 3 bases from V and 0 from J, leaving 9 bases between them. The length of the CDR3 is 14 residues. CDR3 amino acids: CASSYGQGSYEQYF. The DNA of the CDR3 is TGTGCCAGCAGTTATGGGCAGGGCTCCTACGAGCAGTACTTC.